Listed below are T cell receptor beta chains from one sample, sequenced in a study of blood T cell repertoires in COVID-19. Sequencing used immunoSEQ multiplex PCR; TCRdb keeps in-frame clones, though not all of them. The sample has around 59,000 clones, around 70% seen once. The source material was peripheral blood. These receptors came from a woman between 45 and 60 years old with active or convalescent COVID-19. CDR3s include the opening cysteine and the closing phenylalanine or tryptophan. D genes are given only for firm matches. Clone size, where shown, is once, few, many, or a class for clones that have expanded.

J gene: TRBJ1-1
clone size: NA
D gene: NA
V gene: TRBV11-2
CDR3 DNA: TGTGCCAGCAGACCCGAACAGGGTAGGACTGAAGCTTTCTTT
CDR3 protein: CASRPEQGRTEAFF

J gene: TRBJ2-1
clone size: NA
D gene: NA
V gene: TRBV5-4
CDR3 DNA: TGTGCCAGCAGAGAGGGGGTTGGGGATGAGCAGTTCTTC
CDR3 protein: CASREGVGDEQFF

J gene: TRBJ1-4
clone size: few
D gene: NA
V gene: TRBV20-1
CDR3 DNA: TGCAGTGCTAGTCCGCTGGGAGGGGCCGGTGAAAAACTGTTTTTT
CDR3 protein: CSASPLGGAGEKLFF

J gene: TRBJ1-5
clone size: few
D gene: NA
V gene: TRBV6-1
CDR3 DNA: TGTGCCAGCAGTGACCGGGGGTATAGCAATCAGCCCCAGCATTTT
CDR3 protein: CASSDRGYSNQPQHF

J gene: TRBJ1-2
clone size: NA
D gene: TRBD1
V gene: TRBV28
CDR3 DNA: TGTGCCAGCAGTTTATACCCCGGTCCAGACAGGGACAACTGGGGCTACACCTTC
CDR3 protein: CASSLYPGPDRDNWGYTF

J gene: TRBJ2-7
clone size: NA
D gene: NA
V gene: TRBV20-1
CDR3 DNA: TGCAGTGGGACGGGAGACTACGAGCAGTACTTC
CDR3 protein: CSGTGDYEQYF

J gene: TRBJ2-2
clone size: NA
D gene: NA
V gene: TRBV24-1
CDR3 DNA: TGTGCCACCAGCGGGAACCTGAACACCGGGGAGCTGTTTTTT
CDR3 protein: CATSGNLNTGELFF

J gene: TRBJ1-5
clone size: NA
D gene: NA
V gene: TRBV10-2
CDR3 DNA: TGCGCCAGCATGGGAGGGAATCAGCCCCAGCATTTT
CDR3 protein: CASMGGNQPQHF

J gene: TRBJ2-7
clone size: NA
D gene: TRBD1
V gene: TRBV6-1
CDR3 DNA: TGTGCCAGCAGTGAATCCCAGGGGGCTGGGTACGAGCAGTACTTC
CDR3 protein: CASSESQGAGYEQYF

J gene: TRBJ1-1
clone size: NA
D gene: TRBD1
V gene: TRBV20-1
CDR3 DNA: TGCAGTGCTAGTCTCCCAGGGGGCTTGGTCACTGAAGCTTTCTTT
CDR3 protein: CSASLPGGLVTEAFF

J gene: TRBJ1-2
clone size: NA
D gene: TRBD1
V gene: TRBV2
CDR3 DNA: TGTGCCAGCAGCGACCAGGGACAGGGTAACTATGGCTACACCTTC
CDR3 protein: CASSDQGQGNYGYTF

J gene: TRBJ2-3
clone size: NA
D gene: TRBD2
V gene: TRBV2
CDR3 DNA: TGTGCCAGCAGTGGACTCTCCCGGGAGGCAGATACGCAGTATTTT
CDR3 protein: CASSGLSREADTQYF

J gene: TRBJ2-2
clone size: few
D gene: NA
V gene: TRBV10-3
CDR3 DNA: TGTGCCATCAGTCTCAGGGGCACCGGGGAGCTGTTTTTT
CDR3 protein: CAISLRGTGELFF

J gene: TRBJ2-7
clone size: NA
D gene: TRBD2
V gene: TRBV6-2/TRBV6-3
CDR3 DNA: TGTGCCAGCAGTCACAGTCTCTCGGGACTAGCGGGGCATTGGGAGCAGTACTTC
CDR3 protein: CASSHSLSGLAGHWEQYF

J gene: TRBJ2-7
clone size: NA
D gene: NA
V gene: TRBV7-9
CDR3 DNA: TGTGCCAGCAGCTCCCCGTCTGCGAGGGCCGCCTACGAGCAGTACTTC
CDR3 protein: CASSSPSARAAYEQYF

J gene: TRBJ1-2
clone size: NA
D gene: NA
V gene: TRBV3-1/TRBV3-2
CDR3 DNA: TGTGCCAGCAGCCCCGTGACAGCCCCTAACTATGGCTACACCTTC
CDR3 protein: CASSPVTAPNYGYTF

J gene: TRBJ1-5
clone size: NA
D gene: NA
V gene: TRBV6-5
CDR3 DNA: TGTGCCGGCAGCCGGTCCCCCAGCGCAAATCAGCCCCAGCATTTT
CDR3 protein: CAGSRSPSANQPQHF

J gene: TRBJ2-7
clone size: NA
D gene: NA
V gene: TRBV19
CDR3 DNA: TGTGCCAGTAGCGACAGGTCCGTGGAAGAGCAGTACTTC
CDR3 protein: CASSDRSVEEQYF

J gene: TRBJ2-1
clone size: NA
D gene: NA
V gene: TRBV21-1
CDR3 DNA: TGTGCCAGCAGCAAAAGTCTTAGCGGGAGGGCAATTGAGCAGTTCTTC
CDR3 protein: CASSKSLSGRAIEQFF

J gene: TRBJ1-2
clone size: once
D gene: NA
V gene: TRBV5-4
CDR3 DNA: TGTGCCAGCAGCTTCCGACAGAACGACTATGGCTACACCTTC
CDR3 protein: CASSFRQNDYGYTF

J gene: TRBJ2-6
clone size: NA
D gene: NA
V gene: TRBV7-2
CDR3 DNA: TGTGCCAGCAGCTTGTACAGGGTCTCTGGGGCCAACGTCCTGACTTTC
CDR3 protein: CASSLYRVSGANVLTF

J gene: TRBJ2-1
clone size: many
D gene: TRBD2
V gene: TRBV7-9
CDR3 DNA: TGTGCCAGCAGCTTAGGGACTAGCGGGAATAATGAGCAGTTCTTC
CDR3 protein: CASSLGTSGNNEQFF

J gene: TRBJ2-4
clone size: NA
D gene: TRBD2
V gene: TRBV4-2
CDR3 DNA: TGTGCCAGCAGCCAAGCGGAGACTAGCGGGAGTCTAGCCAAAAACATTCAGTACTTC
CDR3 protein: CASSQAETSGSLAKNIQYF

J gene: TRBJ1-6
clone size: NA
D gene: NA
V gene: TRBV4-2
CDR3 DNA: TGTGCCAGCAGCCAAGATGAGGTTTTACGGGGGATGTCCTATAATTCACCCCTCCACTTT
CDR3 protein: CASSQDEVLRGMSYNSPLHF

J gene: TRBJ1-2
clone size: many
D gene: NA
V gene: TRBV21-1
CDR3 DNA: TGTGCCAGCAGCAAAGACTCCAGGACACCGCGCTACACCTTC
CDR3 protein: CASSKDSRTPRYTF

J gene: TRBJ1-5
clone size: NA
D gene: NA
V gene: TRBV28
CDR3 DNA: TGTGCCAGCAGTTTAAGGGGCAGCGTCAATCAGCCCCAGCATTTT
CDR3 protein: CASSLRGSVNQPQHF

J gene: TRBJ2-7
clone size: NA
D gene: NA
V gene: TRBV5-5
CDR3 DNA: TGTGCCAGCAGCGCGACCTACGAGCAGTACTTC
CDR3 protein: CASSATYEQYF

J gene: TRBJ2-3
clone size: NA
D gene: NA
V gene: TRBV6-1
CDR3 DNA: TGTGCCAGCAGTGAGACTTATAATTCAGATACGCAGTATTTT
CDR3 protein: CASSETYNSDTQYF